This T cell receptor (beta chain) stems from a study of tumor-infiltrating lymphocytes in primary liver carcinoma. Across the study: Among the tumors, stages were T1-T3 N0M0 and sizes roughly 4.2 to 11 cm. Sequenced samples came back with roughly 3.5 to 8 million productive TCRbeta reads, and the counts looked alike across tissue types.

Overall study findings and caveats: Tumor specimens were characterized by a significantly higher top-250-clone fraction than blood (p = 0.039).

Concerning this clonotype: Antigen specificity is unknown.

It was unsorted whole blood that yielded blood RNA, and germline DNA was also extracted. Researchers reported drawing around 3.8 milliliters of peripheral blood before surgery. Germline CDR1 is MGHRA and CDR2 is YSYEKL. Trimming removed 10 bases from V and 1 base from J, with 13 bases in between. This CDR3 has 13 amino acids. Priming with a constant-region primer yielded TCR beta cDNA from 400 to 550 ng total RNA. Construction of TCR beta libraries relied on three successive nested multiplex PCR rounds employing slightly modified ARM-PCR. Use of TRBV1-TRBV30 forward primers with a C-beta reverse primer characterized the first two PCR rounds, which lasted around 11 cycles each. TCRdb called the multiplex PCR reads again in MiXCR, with one record for every CDR3 protein. The sample holds about 180,000 distinct CDR3 sequences, roughly three fifths seen once.

This sequence was found in a man aged 40-49 years with primary liver carcinoma and hepatitis B virus infection. The sequencing input was peripheral blood. The chain combines TRBV4-1 with TRBJ1-1; unclear D gene. The DNA for the CDR3 is TGCGCCAACAGTACCAGAGCGAACACTGAAGCTTTCTTT. This codes for CANSTRANTEAFF.